This is a list of T cell receptor beta chains from one sample in a study of T cell repertoires in cytomegalovirus infection. TCRdb processed the reads anew with MiXCR; each CDR3 protein has one entry. Of 450,000 to 600,000 distinct CDR3 sequences in the sample, roughly a third were seen once. These TCRs are of unknown antigen specificity. The starting material was cultured PBMCs, obtained from culture after CMV antigen stimulation. The receptors derive from a human donor in good health (CMV status not recorded). Some clones in this sample may be carry-over from other donors' samples. Each CDR3 is given with its conserved first and last residue. Fields, in order: clone size, J gene, D gene, V gene, CDR3 DNA, CDR3 protein. D genes are given only for firm matches. Clone size is shown for a subset of rows, as once, few, many or a class of expanded clone.

.	TRBJ2-1	.	TRBV30	TGTGCCTGGAGTGTAGGCTATTCCGATGACAATGAGCAGTTCTTC	CAWSVGYSDDNEQFF
.	TRBJ1-2	.	TRBV7-2	TGTGCCAGCAGCCCTCGTAGTGGGCAGGGCTATGGCTACACCTTC	CASSPRSGQGYGYTF
.	TRBJ2-1	TRBD2	TRBV30	TGTGCCTGGAGTGCCTATTGGCGGGAGAGGAACAATGAGCAGTTCTTC	CAWSAYWRERNNEQFF
.	TRBJ1-1	.	TRBV28	TGTGCCAGCCAGGGATCAGTCCCTGAAGCTTTCTTT	CASQGSVPEAFF
few	TRBJ1-2	TRBD1	TRBV7-2	TGTGCCAGCAGCTTACGTCTAGGACAGGGAGCTGGTGGCTACACCTTC	CASSLRLGQGAGGYTF
few	TRBJ2-6	.	TRBV18	TGTGCCAGCTCACCGGATACTCGAGGGGTCTCTGGGGCCAACGTCCTGACTTTC	CASSPDTRGVSGANVLTF
few	TRBJ1-5	TRBD1	TRBV28	TGTGCCAGCAGTCTAGGACAGGGGACTTATCAGCCCCAGCATTTT	CASSLGQGTYQPQHF
.	TRBJ2-7	TRBD2	TRBV20-1	TGCAGTGCTAGGGGGGGTACTAGCGGACCATACGAGCAGTACTTC	CSARGGTSGPYEQYF
.	TRBJ2-3	TRBD2	TRBV20-1	TGCAGTGCTACCGTCACTAGCGGGAGGGTTGCAGATACGCAGTATTTT	CSATVTSGRVADTQYF
.	TRBJ1-6	TRBD1	TRBV5-1	TGCGCCAGCAGCCCCGGGACAGGGGGCTTGAAGAATTCACCCCTCCACTTT	CASSPGTGGLKNSPLHF
.	TRBJ1-1	.	TRBV4-3	TGCGCCAGCACCCGAGGGGCACGAGGGAACACTGAAGCTTTCTTT	CASTRGARGNTEAFF
.	TRBJ2-1	.	TRBV12-3/TRBV12-4	TGTGCCAGCAGAGCTTCGTACAATGAGCAGTTCTTC	CASRASYNEQFF
few	TRBJ1-2	TRBD1	TRBV4-1	TGCGCCAGCAGCCAAGTAGGGACAGGGGTGCGTGGCTACACCTTC	CASSQVGTGVRGYTF
once	TRBJ1-1	.	TRBV6-1	TGTGCCAGCAGCCGGGGGGCCTGGAACACTGAAGCTTTCTTT	CASSRGAWNTEAFF
few	TRBJ2-1	.	TRBV6-1	TGTGCCAGCAGGGAATATGAGCAGTTCTTC	CASREYEQFF
few	TRBJ2-3	TRBD2	TRBV20-1	TGCAGTGCTAGAGCTGGACTAGTGTCGGCAGATACGCAGTATTTT	CSARAGLVSADTQYF
.	TRBJ2-1	.	TRBV5-1	TGCGCCAGCACCCGGGGCGCCGGGTCCTACAATGAGCAGTTCTTC	CASTRGAGSYNEQFF
.	TRBJ2-7	TRBD2	TRBV6-6	TGTGCCTGCCGACTCGCGGGGGATGCCTACGAGCAGTACTTC	CACRLAGDAYEQYF
.	TRBJ2-3	.	TRBV6-6	TGTGCCAGCAGTGTTAGGCCCGATTGGGATACGCAGTATTTT	CASSVRPDWDTQYF
few	TRBJ1-1	.	TRBV15	TGTGCCACCAGCAGCGGGATACTGAACACTGAAGCTTTCTTT	CATSSGILNTEAFF
.	TRBJ2-1	.	TRBV7-9	TGTGCCAGCTGCTCCGCGGAAGTCTACAATGAGCAGTTCTTC	CASCSAEVYNEQFF
.	TRBJ2-7	TRBD1	TRBV7-2	TGTGCCAGCAGCTTCGACTCCGGGACAGGGGGACACGAGCAGTACTTC	CASSFDSGTGGHEQYF
.	TRBJ2-2	.	TRBV12-3/TRBV12-4	TGTGCCAGCACCCAGGGGGGCACTACCGGGGAGCTGTTTTTT	CASTQGGTTGELFF
few	TRBJ2-3	.	TRBV7-9	TGTGCCAGCAGCTTAGTTCCGGGTGAGCAGTATTTT	CASSLVPGEQYF
.	TRBJ2-1	TRBD1	TRBV11-2	TGTGCCAGCAGTATACAGGGGGCAGGATCCTACAATGAGCAGTTCTTC	CASSIQGAGSYNEQFF